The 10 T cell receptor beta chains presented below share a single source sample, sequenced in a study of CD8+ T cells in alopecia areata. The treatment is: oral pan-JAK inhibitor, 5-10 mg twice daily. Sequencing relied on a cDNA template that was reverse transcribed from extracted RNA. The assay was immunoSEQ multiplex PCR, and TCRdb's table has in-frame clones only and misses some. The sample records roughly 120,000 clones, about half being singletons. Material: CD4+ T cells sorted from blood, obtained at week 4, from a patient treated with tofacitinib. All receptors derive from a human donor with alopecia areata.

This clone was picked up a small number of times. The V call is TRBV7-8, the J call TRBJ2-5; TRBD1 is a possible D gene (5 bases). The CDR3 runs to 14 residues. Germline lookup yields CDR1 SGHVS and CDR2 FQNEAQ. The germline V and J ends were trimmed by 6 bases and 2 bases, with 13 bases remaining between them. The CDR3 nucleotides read TGTGCCAGCAGTCACAGACAGTCTCAAGAGACCCAGTACTTC. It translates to CASSHRQSQETQYF.

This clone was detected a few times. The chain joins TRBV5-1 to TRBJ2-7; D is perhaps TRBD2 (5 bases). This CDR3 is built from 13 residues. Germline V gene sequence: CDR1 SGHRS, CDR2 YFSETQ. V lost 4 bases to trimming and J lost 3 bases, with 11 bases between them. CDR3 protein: CASSPEVYYEQYF. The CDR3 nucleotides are TGCGCCAGCAGCCCGGAGGTTTACTACGAGCAGTACTTC.

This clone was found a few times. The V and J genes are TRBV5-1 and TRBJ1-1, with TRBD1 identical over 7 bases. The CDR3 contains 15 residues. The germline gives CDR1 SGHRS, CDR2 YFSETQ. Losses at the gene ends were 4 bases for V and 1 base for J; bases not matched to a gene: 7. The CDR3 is CASSRVQGWNTEAFF. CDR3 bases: TGCGCCAGCAGCCGTGTACAGGGGTGGAACACTGAAGCTTTCTTT.

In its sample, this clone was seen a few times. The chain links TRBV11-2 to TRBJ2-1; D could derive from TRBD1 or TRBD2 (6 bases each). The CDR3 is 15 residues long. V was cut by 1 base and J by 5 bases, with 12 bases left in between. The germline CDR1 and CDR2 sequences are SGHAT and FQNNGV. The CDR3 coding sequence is TGTGCCAGCAGCTTAGCGGGGGCGTCCCACAATGAGCAGTTCTTC. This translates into CASSLAGASHNEQFF.

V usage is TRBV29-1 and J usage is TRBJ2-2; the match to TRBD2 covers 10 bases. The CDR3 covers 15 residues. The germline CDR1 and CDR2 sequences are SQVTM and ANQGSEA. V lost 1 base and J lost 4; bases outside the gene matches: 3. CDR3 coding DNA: TGCAGCGTTGAAGGGGCTAGCGGGAGCACCGGGGAGCTGTTTTTT. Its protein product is CSVEGASGSTGELFF.

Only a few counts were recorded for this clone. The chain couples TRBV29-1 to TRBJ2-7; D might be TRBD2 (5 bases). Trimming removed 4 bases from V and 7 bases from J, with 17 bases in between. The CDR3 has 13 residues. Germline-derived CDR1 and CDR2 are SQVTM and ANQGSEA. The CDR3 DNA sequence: TGCAGCGTTGGGGGAGTGCTTCTGGGGGAGCAGTACTTC. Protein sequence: CSVGGVLLGEQYF.

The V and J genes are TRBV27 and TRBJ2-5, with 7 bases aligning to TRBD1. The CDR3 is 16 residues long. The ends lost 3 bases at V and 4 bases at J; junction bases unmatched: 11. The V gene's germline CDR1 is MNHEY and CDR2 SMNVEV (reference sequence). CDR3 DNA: TGTGCCAGCAGTTTCCGACAGGGCCCAACCGGAGAGACCCAGTACTTC. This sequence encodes CASSFRQGPTGETQYF.

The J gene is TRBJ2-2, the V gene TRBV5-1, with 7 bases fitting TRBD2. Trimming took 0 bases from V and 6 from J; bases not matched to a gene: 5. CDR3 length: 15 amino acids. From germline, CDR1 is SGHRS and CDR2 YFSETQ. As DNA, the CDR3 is TGCGCCAGCAGCTTGGGACTAGCACGTTCCGGGGAGCTGTTTTTT. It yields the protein CASSLGLARSGELFF. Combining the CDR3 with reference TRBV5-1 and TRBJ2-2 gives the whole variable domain KAGVTQTPRYLIKTRGQQVTLSCSPISGHRSVSWYQQTPGQGLQFLFEYFSETQRNKGNFPGRFSGRQFSNSRSEMNVSTLELGDSALYLCASSLGLARSGELFFGEGSRLTVL.

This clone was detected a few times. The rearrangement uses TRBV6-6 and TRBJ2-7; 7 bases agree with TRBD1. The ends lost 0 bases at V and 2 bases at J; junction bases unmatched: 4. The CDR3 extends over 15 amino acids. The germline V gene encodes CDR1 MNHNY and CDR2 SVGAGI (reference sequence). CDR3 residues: CASSYSAGGTYEQYF. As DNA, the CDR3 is TGTGCCAGCAGTTACTCGGCAGGGGGTACCTACGAGCAGTACTTC.

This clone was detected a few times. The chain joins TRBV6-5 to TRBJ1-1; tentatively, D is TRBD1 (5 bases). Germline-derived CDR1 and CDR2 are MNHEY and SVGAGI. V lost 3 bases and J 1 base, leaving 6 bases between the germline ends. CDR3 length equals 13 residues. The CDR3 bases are TGTGCCAGCAGTTATCAGGGGAACACTGAAGCTTTCTTT. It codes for CASSYQGNTEAFF.